The clone carrying this T cell receptor (beta chain) has only one observation. Its cognate antigen is unknown. This record comes from a study of cytomegalovirus exposure and HLA in healthy donors. Study conclusions and caveats: Later on, an analysis showed TCR association rates differing by HLA locus, with DRB1 the most and HLA-C the fewest.

This PCR relied on a set of 60 Vbeta primers and 13 Jbeta primers. The data were produced by immunoSEQ multiplex PCR, yet TCRdb's version contains in-frame clones alone and is incomplete. The repertoire consists of approximately 75,000 clones, with 80% occurring once and the leading ten covering approximately 1%. This CDR3 is built from 16 residues. The V gene lost 0 bases and the J gene lost 4 bases, with 15 bases spanning the gap. Looked up from germline, CDR1 is SGDLS and CDR2 is YYNGEE. Specimen: PBMCs. The source is a male donor in good health and CMV-seronegative. The chain has TRBV9 and TRBJ2-3; tentative D call: TRBD2 (6 bases). The CDR3 coding sequence is TGTGCCAGCAGCGTAGGGGTGGGTAGCGGAGCAGATACGCAGTATTTT. Translating gives CASSVGVGSGADTQYF.